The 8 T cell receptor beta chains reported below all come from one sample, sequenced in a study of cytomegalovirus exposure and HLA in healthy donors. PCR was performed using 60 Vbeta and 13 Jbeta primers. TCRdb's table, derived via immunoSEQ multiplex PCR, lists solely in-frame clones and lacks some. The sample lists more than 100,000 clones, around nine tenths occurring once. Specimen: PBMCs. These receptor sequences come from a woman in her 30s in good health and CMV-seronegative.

CDR3 residues: CASSQEAKTGAYYNEQFF. CDR3 bases: TGCGCCAGCAGCCAAGAGGCCAAGACAGGGGCCTACTACAATGAGCAGTTCTTC. The chain couples TRBV4-1 to TRBJ2-1; 8 bases map to TRBD1. This CDR3 is built from 18 residues. Germline-derived CDR1 and CDR2 are MGHRA and YSYEKL. The V gene end was trimmed by 0 bases and the J gene end by 3 bases; junction bases not matched to a gene: 10.

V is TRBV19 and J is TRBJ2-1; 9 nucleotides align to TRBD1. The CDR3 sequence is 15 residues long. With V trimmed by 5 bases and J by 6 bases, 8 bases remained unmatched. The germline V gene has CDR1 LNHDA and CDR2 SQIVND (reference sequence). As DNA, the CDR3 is TGTGCCAGTAGTCTGGGACAGGGAGTGGTCAATGAGCAGTTCTTC. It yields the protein CASSLGQGVVNEQFF. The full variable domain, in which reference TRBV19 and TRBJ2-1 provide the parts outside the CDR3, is DGGITQSPKYLFRKEGQNVTLSCEQNLNHDAMYWYRQDPGQGLRLIYYSQIVNDFQKGDIAEGYSVSREKKESFPLTVTSAQKNPTAFYLCASSLGQGVVNEQFFGPGTRLTVL.

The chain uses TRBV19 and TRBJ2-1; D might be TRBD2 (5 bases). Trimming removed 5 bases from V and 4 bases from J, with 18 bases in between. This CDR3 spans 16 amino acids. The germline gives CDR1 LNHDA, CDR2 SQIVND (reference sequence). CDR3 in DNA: TGTGCCAGTAGTTTCCTCCCCCTCGGGATTTACAATGAGCAGTTCTTC. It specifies CASSFLPLGIYNEQFF.

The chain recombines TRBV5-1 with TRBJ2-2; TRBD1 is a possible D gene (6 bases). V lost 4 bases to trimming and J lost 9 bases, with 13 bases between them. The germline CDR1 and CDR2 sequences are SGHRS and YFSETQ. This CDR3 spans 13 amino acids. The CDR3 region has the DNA TGCGCCAGCAGCCCACAGGGTTACAGGGAGCTGTTTTTT. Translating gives CASSPQGYRELFF.

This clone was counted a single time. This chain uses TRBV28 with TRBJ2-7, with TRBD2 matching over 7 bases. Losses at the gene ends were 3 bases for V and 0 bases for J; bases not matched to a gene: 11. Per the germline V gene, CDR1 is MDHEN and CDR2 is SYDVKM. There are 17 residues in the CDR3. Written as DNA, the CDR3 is TGTGCCAGCAGTTTCCCCGACTCTAGCGGAAACTCCTACGAGCAGTACTTC. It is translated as CASSFPDSSGNSYEQYF.

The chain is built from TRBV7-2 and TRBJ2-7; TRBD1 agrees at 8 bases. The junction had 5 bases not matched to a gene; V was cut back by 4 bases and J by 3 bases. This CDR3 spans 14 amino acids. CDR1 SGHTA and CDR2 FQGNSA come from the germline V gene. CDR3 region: CASSWGQEIYEQYF. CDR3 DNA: TGTGCCAGCAGCTGGGGACAGGAAATCTACGAGCAGTACTTC.

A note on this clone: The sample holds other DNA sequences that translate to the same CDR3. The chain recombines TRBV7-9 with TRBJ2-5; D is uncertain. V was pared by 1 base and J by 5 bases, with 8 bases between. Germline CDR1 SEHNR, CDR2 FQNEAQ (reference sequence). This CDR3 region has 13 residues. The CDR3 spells CASSLGLGETQYF. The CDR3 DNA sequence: TGTGCCAGCAGCTTAGGACTTGGGGAGACCCAGTACTTC.

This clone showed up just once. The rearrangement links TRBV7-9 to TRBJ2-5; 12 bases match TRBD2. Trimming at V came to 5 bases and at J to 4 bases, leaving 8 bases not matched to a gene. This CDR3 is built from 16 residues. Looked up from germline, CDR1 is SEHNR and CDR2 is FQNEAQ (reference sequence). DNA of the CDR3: TGTGCCAGCAGCCAGGGAGGGACTAGCGGGCCAGAGACCCAGTACTTC. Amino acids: CASSQGGTSGPETQYF.